These 21 T cell receptor beta chains were all obtained from the same sample, sequenced in a study of Ad26.COV2.S vaccination and SARS-CoV-2 variants. The treatment: approximately 18 received Ad26.COV2.S at low or high dose, single or two shots; 5 received placebo; per-sample allocation not given. On day 63 after the first injection, vaccine and placebo recipients gave samples. Clones were sequenced by immunoSEQ multiplex PCR, and TCRdb holds only the in-frame ones, with some missing. The table lists 430,000 or so clones, over 75% of them singletons, with 9.5% to 15% in the top ten. The specimen was peripheral blood, collected in a trial of Ad26.COV2.S vaccine versus placebo. Receptors originate from a person aged 18 to 65 who received the Ad26.COV2.S COVID-19 vaccine or a placebo.

The chain employs TRBV6-6 and TRBJ2-3; D remains ambiguous. Between the trimmed V and J ends, which lost 6 bases and 0 bases, there was a span of 4 bases. CDR3 length equals 12 residues. CDR1 is MNHNY, CDR2 SVGAGI, per germline (reference sequence). CDR3 sequence (DNA): TGTGCCAGCAGCCCTAGCACAGATACGCAGTATTTT. As protein: CASSPSTDTQYF.

The chain uses TRBV27 and TRBJ2-1; TRBD2 is a possible D gene (6 bases). The germline gives CDR1 MNHEY, CDR2 SMNVEV (reference sequence). The CDR3 is made up of 15 amino acids. The V end was cut by 5 bases, the J end by 4 bases, with 15 bases between. In nucleotides, the CDR3 is TGTGCCAGCAGTCCCCCTAACGGGAGATACAATGAGCAGTTCTTC. Translated, it gives CASSPPNGRYNEQFF.

This clone was seen only a few times. CDR3 sequence reads: CASSPGTAYEQYF. The DNA for the CDR3 is TGCGCCAGCAGCCCCGGGACAGCCTACGAGCAGTACTTC. The V call is TRBV5-1, the J call TRBJ2-7, with 7 bases lining up with TRBD1. CDR1 and CDR2 from the germline V gene are SGHRS and YFSETQ. The CDR3 has 13 residues. J was trimmed by 2 bases and V by 4 bases; bases with no gene match: 3.

The V call is TRBV27, the J call TRBJ2-2; D is undetermined. V was cut by 2 bases and J by 3 bases, with 13 bases left in between. The CDR3 is made up of 16 amino acids. Germline CDR1 and CDR2: MNHEY and SMNVEV (reference sequence). DNA for the CDR3: TGTGCCAGCAGTTTAGGTTCCACCCGACACACCGGGGAGCTGTTTTTT. Amino acid sequence: CASSLGSTRHTGELFF.

On this clone itself: Distinct nucleotide sequences in the sample also encode this CDR3. This sequence joins TRBV18 and TRBJ2-5, with D possibly TRBD2 on 6 matching bases. Per germline, CDR1 KGHSH and CDR2 LQKENI. V lost 3 bases and J lost 1, with 9 bases in between. CDR3 length: 14 residues. The chain's CDR3 is CASSPGTVQETQYF. The CDR3 nucleotides are TGTGCCAGCTCACCTGGGACTGTCCAAGAGACCCAGTACTTC.

The rearrangement uses TRBV6-5 and TRBJ2-5; D is unclear. The CDR3 has 14 amino acids. The germline V gene encodes CDR1 MNHEY and CDR2 SVGAGI. V dropped 6 bases and J dropped 3 bases, with 14 bases sitting between them. In nucleotides, the CDR3 is TGTGCCAGCAGACCAACACGGCCAGAAGAGACCCAGTACTTC. Translated, it gives CASRPTRPEETQYF.

Remarks on this clone: Within the sample, other DNA sequences also encode this same CDR3. This chain joins TRBV6-5 and TRBJ2-3; 10 positions match TRBD2. V was pared by 6 bases and J by 6 bases, with 3 bases of the junction left unmatched. The CDR3 extends over 13 amino acids. Germline CDR1 MNHEY, CDR2 SVGAGI. CDR3 nucleotide sequence: TGTGCCAGCAGCCGGACTAGCGGTGATACGCAGTATTTT. It translates to CASSRTSGDTQYF.

The chain carries TRBV29-1 and TRBJ1-2, with 9 bases identical to TRBD1. Trimming took 6 bases from V and 1 from J; bases not matched to a gene: 6. Looked up from germline, CDR1 is SQVTM and CDR2 is ANQGSEA. The CDR3 runs 14 residues. CDR3 region: CSVRDREGNYGYTF. Here the CDR3 DNA reads TGCAGCGTGCGGGACAGGGAGGGTAACTATGGCTACACCTTC. Complete variable domain (other parts from reference TRBV29-1 and TRBJ1-2): SAVISQKPSRDICQRGTSLTIQCQVDSQVTMMFWYRQQPGQSLTLIATANQGSEATYESGFVIDKFPISRPNLTFSTLTVSNMSPEDSSIYLCSVRDREGNYGYTFGSGTRLTVV.

Comment on this clone: Other DNA sequences in this sample translate to the same CDR3. V usage is TRBV6-2 or TRBV6-3 and J usage is TRBJ2-7; 11 bases agree with TRBD2. Per germline, CDR1 MNHEY and CDR2 SVGEGT. CDR3 size: 15 residues. V lost 4 bases, J lost 2 bases, and 4 bases stayed unmatched. CDR3 in amino acids: CASSSGLAGTYEQYF. DNA of the CDR3: TGTGCCAGCAGTTCCGGACTAGCGGGTACCTACGAGCAGTACTTC.

This chain joins TRBV4-3 and TRBJ2-4, with TRBD1 as a possible D gene (5 bases). This CDR3 comprises 16 residues. Germline CDR1 and CDR2: LGHNA and YSLEER. Trimming stripped 0 bases from V and 0 bases from J, with 9 bases between. CDR3 region: CASSQDWGGAKNIQYF. The DNA of the CDR3 is TGCGCCAGCAGCCAAGATTGGGGCGGAGCCAAAAACATTCAGTACTTC.

J is TRBJ2-2 and V is TRBV18; 9 bases align to TRBD2. Trimming took 2 bases from V and 5 from J; bases not matched to a gene: 0. The CDR3 spans 14 residues. From germline, CDR1 is KGHSH and CDR2 LQKENI. The CDR3 reads CASSPGLATGELFF. Here the CDR3 DNA reads TGTGCCAGCTCACCAGGACTAGCGACCGGGGAGCTGTTTTTT.

About this clone itself: The same CDR3 arises from other DNA sequences in this sample as well. The chain carries TRBV9 and TRBJ1-1; D is ambiguous. The V gene lost 0 bases and the J gene lost 4 bases, with 4 bases spanning the gap. The germline V gene has CDR1 SGDLS and CDR2 YYNGEE. CDR3 length: 12 residues. The CDR3 reads CASSVGGTEAFF. The CDR3 bases are TGTGCCAGCAGCGTAGGGGGCACTGAAGCTTTCTTT.

The CDR3, as DNA: TGTGCCAGTACCAATTGGGGGGCTGGGGCCAACGTCCTGACTTTC. Its protein is CASTNWGAGANVLTF. The rearrangement joins TRBV19 to TRBJ2-6; possible D gene TRBD2, 6 bases. V was clipped by 7 bases and J by 2 bases, with 12 bases between them. CDR1 LNHDA and CDR2 SQIVND come from the germline V gene (reference sequence). The CDR3 covers 15 residues.

The gene calls are TRBV3-1 (or the pseudogene TRBV3-2) and TRBJ1-5, with 11 bases that match TRBD1. After removal of 4 bases from V and 2 bases from J, the junction contained 19 bases not matched to a gene. The CDR3 has 21 amino acids. From germline, CDR1 is LGHDT and CDR2 YNNKEL (reference sequence). The CDR3 here is CASSPTNRSGQGATGNQPQHF. For the CDR3, the DNA is TGTGCCAGCAGCCCTACGAACCGATCTGGACAGGGGGCAACTGGCAATCAGCCCCAGCATTTT.

The rearrangement joins TRBV12-3 or TRBV12-4 to TRBJ2-7; tentative D call: TRBD1 (6 bases). The CDR3 is 13 amino acids. Between the trimmed V and J ends, which lost 6 bases and 6 bases, there was a span of 15 bases. The CDR3 reads CASSMGAGGEQYF. The CDR3 nucleotides read TGTGCCAGCAGCATGGGGGCTGGAGGCGAGCAGTACTTC.

The genes are TRBV11-2 and TRBJ2-7; D may be TRBD1 (6 bases). The germline V gene encodes CDR1 SGHAT and CDR2 FQNNGV. This CDR3 comprises 15 residues. Trimming left V 1 base short and J 2 bases short, with 12 bases between. For the CDR3, the DNA is TGTGCCAGCAGCTTAGGGGACACTGTTCCCTACGAGCAGTACTTC. It is translated as CASSLGDTVPYEQYF.

V usage is TRBV14 and J usage is TRBJ2-7; D is possibly TRBD1 (5 bases). Trimming shortened V by 2 bases and J by 2 bases, and 7 bases separated the two germline ends. Germline values: CDR1 SGHDN, CDR2 FVKESK. The CDR3 has 13 residues. CDR3 in amino acids: CASSQTGPYEQYF. Written as DNA, the CDR3 is TGTGCCAGCAGCCAAACAGGCCCCTACGAGCAGTACTTC.

This clone occurred a few times. The chain uses TRBV4-3 and TRBJ2-1; 11 bases match TRBD1. This CDR3 spans 15 amino acids. The V gene's germline CDR1 is LGHNA and CDR2 YSLEER. J gave up 4 bases and V 3 bases, and 2 bases lay outside the gene matches. The CDR3, as DNA: TGCGCCAGCAGCCAGGGACAGGGGGATTACAATGAGCAGTTCTTC. Protein product: CASSQGQGDYNEQFF.

This chain links TRBV4-3 with TRBJ2-2; 8 bases match TRBD1. Trimming at V came to 0 bases and at J to 6 bases, leaving 12 bases not matched to a gene. Germline CDR1 is LGHNA and CDR2 is YSLEER. This CDR3 is built from 18 residues. CDR3 in amino acids: CASSQDLPRTGKAGELFF. The CDR3 DNA reads TGCGCCAGCAGCCAAGATTTGCCCCGGACAGGGAAGGCCGGGGAGCTGTTTTTT.

The chain combines TRBV20-1 with TRBJ2-1, with D unresolved. This CDR3 is 11 amino acids long. Germline-derived CDR1 and CDR2 are DFQATT and SNEGSKA (reference sequence). The V and J ends lost 6 bases and 4 bases respectively, with 7 bases between them. CDR3 nucleotides: TGCAGTGCGTCGACTTACAATGAGCAGTTCTTC. Translating it yields CSASTYNEQFF.

This chain links TRBV19 with TRBJ2-5, with 7 positions matching TRBD1. J lost 5 bases, V lost 4 bases, and 7 bases had no gene match. The CDR3 is 14 amino acids. The germline V gene encodes CDR1 LNHDA and CDR2 SQIVND (reference sequence). Here the CDR3 DNA reads TGTGCCAGTAGTAGCACAGGGGCTAGGGAGACCCAGTACTTC. Translated, it gives CASSSTGARETQYF.